This T cell receptor beta chain was captured by sequencing in a study of T cell repertoires in cytomegalovirus infection. Broader study findings: What dominated the ex vivo response were HLA-C-restricted CMV-specific TCR beta clonotypes.

Points on this clonotype: The antigen remains unidentified.

MiXCR, run by TCRdb on the reads, gives a single entry per CDR3 protein. The sample lists hundreds of thousands of distinct CDR3 sequences, 35% occurring once. The TCR sequence derives from a human donor in good health (CMV status not recorded). Some clones in this sample may be carry-over from other donors' samples. Sequenced sample: PBMCs.

CDR3 region: CASSQGEGRISEAFF. CDR3 bases: TGCGCCAGCAGCCAAGGTGAGGGGCGCATCTCTGAAGCTTTCTTT. The V and J genes are TRBV4-1 and TRBJ1-1; a weak D match, TRBD1 (5 bases). The V gene lost 1 base and the J gene lost 6 bases, with 15 bases spanning the gap. The CDR3 has 15 residues. Germline loops: CDR1 MGHRA, CDR2 YSYEKL.